This T cell receptor (beta chain) was sequenced during a study of T cell repertoires in cytomegalovirus infection. For the study at large: Matching HLA type and CMV infection were both indicated by public TCR beta signatures. Notes on the study in general: The ex vivo response showed dominance by HLA-C-restricted CMV-specific TCR beta clonotypes. Summed public TCR beta family frequency identified CMV carriers bearing the relevant HLA.

Per germline, CDR1 KGHDR and CDR2 SFDVKD. V dropped 4 bases and J dropped 15 bases, with 24 bases sitting between them. This CDR3 spans 15 amino acids. Of note for this clonotype: Its antigen remains unidentified.

MiXCR, applied by TCRdb to the reads, yields one record per CDR3 protein. Of around 330,000 distinct CDR3 sequences in the sample, 17% are singletons; the top ten hold 12%. V is TRBV24-1 and J is TRBJ2-1; tentatively, D is TRBD1 or TRBD2 (5 bases each). The sequence came from a human donor in good health (CMV status not recorded). Some clones in this sample may be carry-over from other donors' samples. Input material: PBMCs. The CDR3 reads CATSDGNPGRRAAFF. The CDR3, as DNA: TGTGCCACCAGTGACGGCAACCCGGGACGCAGAGCGGCGTTCTTC.